These 27 T cell receptor beta chains originate from one sample sequenced in a study of T cell responses to AZD1222 COVID-19 vaccine. Profiling relied on immunoSEQ multiplex PCR, and the TCRdb table lists in-frame clones only, not all of them. The profile shows approximately 92,000 clones, about 85% of them singletons. The sample consisted of peripheral blood, taken on day 0 of AZD1222 vaccination. All receptors come from an adult in good health.

This sequence joins TRBV7-9 and TRBJ1-1; the D is unclear. The V and J ends lost 7 bases and 6 bases respectively, with 9 bases between them. Germline V gene sequence: CDR1 SEHNR, CDR2 FQNEAQ (reference sequence). The CDR3 extends over 11 amino acids. CDR3 DNA: TGTGCCAGCACCGACTCCCCTGAAGCTTTCTTT. Translating it yields CASTDSPEAFF.

The rearrangement uses TRBV6-2 or TRBV6-3 and TRBJ2-1; TRBD2 aligns across 7 bases. After removal of 5 bases from V and 5 bases from J, the junction contained 3 bases not matched to a gene. The CDR3 consists of 13 residues. Per the germline V gene, CDR1 is MNHEY and CDR2 is SVGEGT. The CDR3 spells CASSSGIHNEQFF. The CDR3 DNA sequence: TGTGCCAGCAGTAGCGGGATCCACAATGAGCAGTTCTTC.

This clone was observed a handful of times. The gene calls are TRBV6-5 and TRBJ1-6, with 8 bases matching TRBD1. This CDR3 has 14 residues. The J segment lost 9 bases and the V segment lost 5 bases, leaving 6 bases of the junction unmatched. Germline V gene sequence: CDR1 MNHEY, CDR2 SVGAGI. In nucleotides, the CDR3 is TGTGCCAGCAGTACTAGGACAGGGAGTTCACCCCTCCACTTT. Protein sequence: CASSTRTGSSPLHF.

The table lists this clone with a count of one. The chain has TRBV2 and TRBJ2-3; TRBD2 agrees at 13 bases. The germline gives CDR1 SNHLY, CDR2 FYNNEI. This CDR3 spans 15 amino acids. J lost 2 bases, V lost 6 bases, and 2 bases had no gene match. In DNA, the CDR3 is TGTGCCAGCAGAGGGACTAGCGGGGTCACAGATACGCAGTATTTT. This codes for CASRGTSGVTDTQYF.

V usage is TRBV7-9 and J usage is TRBJ1-2; no firm D call. With 2 bases removed from V and 7 bases from J, the gap between germline ends came to 11 bases. Germline CDR1 is SEHNR and CDR2 is FQNEAQ (reference sequence). This CDR3 region has 13 residues. The CDR3 nucleotides read TGTGCCAGCAGCTTATTCGGGGAAGGTGGCTACACCTTC. Protein sequence: CASSLFGEGGYTF.

The J gene is TRBJ2-1, the V gene TRBV7-2; TRBD2 is a possible D gene (5 bases). Trimming shortened V by 2 bases and J by 1 base, and 6 bases separated the two germline ends. CDR1 and CDR2 (germline): SGHTA, FQGNSA. The CDR3 is 14 amino acids. CDR3 in amino acids: CASSLRGSYNEQFF. DNA for the CDR3: TGTGCCAGCAGCTTAAGAGGGTCCTACAATGAGCAGTTCTTC.

V gene TRBV19 combines with J gene TRBJ2-1; possibly TRBD1 for D (6 bases). Trimming left V 0 bases short and J 9 bases short, with 15 bases between. CDR3 length: 15 residues. Germline V lookup: CDR1 LNHDA, CDR2 SQIVND (reference sequence). CDR3 in amino acids: CASSIDHGGPGEQFF. CDR3 sequence (DNA): TGTGCCAGTAGTATAGATCATGGGGGCCCCGGTGAGCAGTTCTTC.

Remarks on this clone: The same CDR3 arises from other DNA sequences in this sample as well. CDR3 loop: CASSSDRNTEAFF. The DNA for the CDR3 is TGTGCCAGCAGCTCCGACCGGAACACTGAAGCTTTCTTT. The rearrangement uses TRBV7-2 and TRBJ1-1, with D hard to call. The length of the CDR3 is 13 residues. Per the germline V gene, CDR1 is SGHTA and CDR2 is FQGNSA. The V and J ends lost 4 bases and 1 base respectively, with 7 bases between them. Drawing the rest from reference TRBV7-2 and TRBJ1-1, the complete variable domain is GAGVSQSPSNKVTEKGKDVELRCDPISGHTALYWYRQSLGQGLEFLIYFQGNSAPDKSGLPSDRFSAERTGGSVSTLTIQRTQQEDSAVYLCASSSDRNTEAFFGQGTRLTVV.

The J gene is TRBJ1-4, the V gene TRBV6-6, with 7 nucleotides matching TRBD1. Germline CDR1 MNHNY, CDR2 SVGAGI (reference sequence). Unmatched junction bases numbered 5, after V lost 5 bases and J lost 2 bases. This CDR3 has 15 amino acids. The CDR3 DNA reads as TGTGCCAGCAGTGCACAGGGGAGTACTAATGAAAAACTGTTTTTT. This codes for CASSAQGSTNEKLFF.

The CDR3: CAWSVGGQAADTQYF. In DNA, the CDR3 is TGTGCCTGGAGTGTAGGGGGACAGGCGGCAGATACGCAGTATTTT. This chain uses TRBV30 with TRBJ2-3; 8 bases agree with TRBD1. J gave up 4 bases and V 0 bases, and 6 bases lay outside the gene matches. From germline, CDR1 is GTSNPN and CDR2 SVGIG (reference sequence). The CDR3 length is 15 residues.

The V gene is TRBV6-1, the J gene TRBJ1-5; 7 positions match TRBD1. Germline V gene sequence: CDR1 MNHNS, CDR2 SASEGT. Trimming at V came to 3 bases and at J to 6 bases, leaving 8 bases not matched to a gene. This CDR3 comprises 15 residues. The CDR3: CASSDPTGTGQPQHF. For the CDR3, the DNA is TGTGCCAGCAGTGACCCGACAGGGACGGGTCAGCCCCAGCATTTT.

The gene calls are TRBV19 and TRBJ2-1, with D perhaps TRBD1 or TRBD2 (5 bases each). V shed 6 bases and J shed 5 bases, with 14 bases lying between them. There are 14 residues in the CDR3. Germline CDR1 and CDR2: LNHDA and SQIVND (reference sequence). CDR3 region: CASRSTGTHNEQFF. The CDR3 DNA reads as TGTGCCAGTAGAAGTACCGGGACCCACAATGAGCAGTTCTTC.

The chain recombines TRBV7-2 with TRBJ1-6; no definite D call. The germline V and J ends were trimmed by 5 bases and 10 bases, with 15 bases remaining between them. The CDR3 covers 14 residues. Germline V gene lookup returns CDR1 SGHTA and CDR2 FQGNSA. This CDR3 is CASSPGRAPSPLHF. In DNA form, the CDR3 reads TGTGCCAGCAGCCCCGGACGTGCGCCCTCACCCCTCCACTTT. Combining the CDR3 with reference TRBV7-2 and TRBJ1-6 gives the whole variable domain GAGVSQSPSNKVTEKGKDVELRCDPISGHTALYWYRQSLGQGLEFLIYFQGNSAPDKSGLPSDRFSAERTGGSVSTLTIQRTQQEDSAVYLCASSPGRAPSPLHFGNGTRLTVT.

The CDR3 sequence is CASSQGAGSFVANEKLFF. In nucleotides, the CDR3 is TGCGCCAGCAGCCAAGGGGCCGGGAGCTTTGTAGCTAATGAAAAACTGTTTTTT. V gene TRBV4-3 combines with J gene TRBJ1-4; no definite D call. V was cut by 1 base and J by 3 bases, with 18 bases left in between. This CDR3 comprises 18 residues. The V gene's germline CDR1 is LGHNA and CDR2 YSLEER.

The rearrangement uses TRBV9 and TRBJ1-1; D call uncertain. The CDR3 runs 14 residues. The V end was cut by 4 bases, the J end by 1 base, with 11 bases between. Germline assignment: CDR1 SGDLS and CDR2 YYNGEE. The CDR3 protein is CASSSRLTNTEAFF. CDR3 coding DNA: TGTGCCAGCAGCTCTCGACTGACGAACACTGAAGCTTTCTTT.

J is TRBJ1-4 and V is TRBV25-1; D possibly corresponds to TRBD1 (5 bases). V shed 4 bases and J shed 2 bases, with 14 bases lying between them. The V gene's germline CDR1 is MGHDK and CDR2 SYGVNS. This CDR3 is 16 amino acids long. The CDR3 sequence is CASSVTRGETNEKLFF. The CDR3 nucleotides read TGTGCCAGCAGTGTCACCCGAGGGGAGACTAATGAAAAACTGTTTTTT.

V usage is TRBV7-2 and J usage is TRBJ2-2; 7 nucleotides align to TRBD1. The CDR3 has 17 amino acids. J lost 4 bases, V lost 5 bases, and 13 bases had no gene match. Germline loops: CDR1 SGHTA, CDR2 FQGNSA. CDR3 in amino acids: CASSLRARDSFTGELFF. CDR3 bases: TGTGCCAGCAGCCTCCGTGCCCGGGACAGCTTCACCGGGGAGCTGTTTTTT.

The chain recombines TRBV19 with TRBJ1-1; 8 bases line up with TRBD1. V gave up 5 bases and J gave up 11 bases; unmatched junction bases: 13. The CDR3 extends over 14 amino acids. Germline CDR1 reads LNHDA; CDR2 reads SQIVND (reference sequence). The CDR3 reads CASSPGTGGRLAFF. The DNA of the CDR3 is TGTGCCAGTAGTCCCGGGACAGGCGGTCGTTTGGCTTTCTTT.

V gene TRBV4-3 combines with J gene TRBJ1-5, with D possibly TRBD1 on 6 matching bases. Deletions cut 0 bases from V and 2 bases from J, with 14 bases between. Germline V gene data show CDR1 as LGHNA and CDR2 as YSLEER. The CDR3 extends over 17 amino acids. The CDR3 DNA sequence: TGCGCCAGCAGCCAAGATCTGGAGGGGGGTCGCAATCAGCCCCAGCATTTT. This gives the protein CASSQDLEGGRNQPQHF.

This chain links TRBV18 with TRBJ2-4, with 9 bases lining up with TRBD1. The CDR3 has 15 amino acids. The junction had 7 bases not matched to a gene; V was cut back by 6 bases and J by 4 bases. Germline lookup yields CDR1 KGHSH and CDR2 LQKENI. The CDR3 DNA is TGTGCCAGCTCGCCGGGACAGGGAATTAAAAACATTCAGTACTTC. This codes for CASSPGQGIKNIQYF.

This chain joins TRBV7-2 and TRBJ2-5; 12 bases match TRBD1. The CDR3 sequence is 15 residues long. V lost 5 bases to trimming and J lost 5 bases; unmatched junction nucleotides: 6. Germline V gene lookup returns CDR1 SGHTA and CDR2 FQGNSA. The CDR3 region is CASSIGTGGVETQYF. The CDR3 region has the DNA TGTGCCAGCAGCATCGGGACAGGGGGCGTTGAGACCCAGTACTTC.

This chain joins TRBV11-1 and TRBJ2-1; D remains unclear. Per the germline V gene, CDR1 is SGHAT and CDR2 is FQDESV (reference sequence). The ends were cut back, 2 bases at V and 5 bases at J, with 10 bases in the middle. The CDR3 loop spans 14 amino acids. The DNA of the CDR3 is TGTGCCAGCAGCTTAAATTACCTCCACAATGAGCAGTTCTTC. As protein: CASSLNYLHNEQFF.

This sequence joins TRBV2 and TRBJ2-5; possibly TRBD1 for D (6 bases). There are 15 residues in the CDR3. V shed 3 bases and J shed 2 bases, with 13 bases lying between them. Per germline, CDR1 SNHLY and CDR2 FYNNEI. CDR3 nucleotide sequence: TGTGCCAGCAGTGACCGAAGGACAGCTCAAGAGACCCAGTACTTC. It yields the protein CASSDRRTAQETQYF.

The CDR3 protein is CASSLALWGNEQFF. CDR3 DNA: TGTGCCAGCAGCTTAGCGTTATGGGGCAATGAGCAGTTCTTC. This chain connects TRBV7-2 to TRBJ2-1; no definite D call. The CDR3 runs 14 residues. Trimming took 0 bases from V and 6 from J, leaving 9 bases between them. Germline V gives CDR1 SGHTA, CDR2 FQGNSA.

This clone was observed a few times. The rearrangement uses TRBV12-3 or TRBV12-4 and TRBJ1-3; D ambiguous. The CDR3 is 13 residues long. Trimming removed 6 bases at V and 1 base at J, with 7 bases between. CDR3 protein: CASSRSSGNTIYF. The CDR3 nucleotides read TGTGCCAGCAGCCGGTCATCTGGAAACACCATATATTTT.

This chain links TRBV18 with TRBJ2-7; maybe TRBD1 (6 bases). Per germline, CDR1 KGHSH and CDR2 LQKENI. The CDR3 totals 16 residues. Trimming took 3 bases from V and 3 from J, leaving 18 bases between them. The CDR3 is CASSPVPGAPYYEQYV. As DNA, the CDR3 is TGTGCCAGCTCACCCGTACCAGGGGCCCCTTACTACGAGCAGTACGTC.

This rearrangement joins TRBV19 to TRBJ2-2; D is unresolved. V gave up 9 bases and J gave up 1 base, with 12 bases separating them. The CDR3 consists of 14 residues. Germline V gene sequence: CDR1 LNHDA, CDR2 SQIVND (reference sequence). In DNA form, the CDR3 reads TGTGCCAGCCGACCGGACCGGAACACCGGGGAGCTGTTTTTT. Its translation: CASRPDRNTGELFF. Full variable domain (outside the CDR3, taken from reference TRBV19 and TRBJ2-2): DGGITQSPKYLFRKEGQNVTLSCEQNLNHDAMYWYRQDPGQGLRLIYYSQIVNDFQKGDIAEGYSVSREKKESFPLTVTSAQKNPTAFYLCASRPDRNTGELFFGEGSRLTVL.